This note documents a single T cell receptor beta chain sequence. Alongside a J-beta primer mix, a sample-barcoded 5' primer served in a second PCR lasting about 7 to 12 cycles. Via MiXCR, TCRdb re-called the 5' RACE reads, giving one row per CDR3 protein. The table records about 640,000 distinct CDR3 sequences, around 38% of them present only once. This sample stems from a study of blood T cells in healthy people across ages. J was trimmed by 6 bases and V by 3 bases; bases with no gene match: 17. The CDR3 runs 19 residues. Germline CDR1 and CDR2: LGHNT and FRNRAP. This sequence was found in a man older than 75 in good health. This chain uses TRBV12-5 with TRBJ2-1, with 10 positions matching TRBD1. Material for sequencing was blood. CDR3 DNA: TGTGCTAGTGGTTTAGTGAGACAGGGGGCGCAAAGAGTCGGCAATGAGCAGTTCTTC. Its translation is CASGLVRQGAQRVGNEQFF. Variable domain in full (rest from reference TRBV12-5 and TRBJ2-1): DARVTQTPRHKVTEMGQEVTMRCQPILGHNTVFWYRQTMMQGLELLAYFRNRAPLDDSGMPKDRFSAEMPDATLATLKIQPSEPRDSAVYFCASGLVRQGAQRVGNEQFFGPGTRLTVL.